This TCR beta chain is from a study of blood T cells in healthy people across ages. Using a J-beta primer mix together with a sample-barcoded 5' primer, a second PCR was run for about 6 to 11 cycles. TCRdb reprocessed the 5' RACE reads via MiXCR and lists one record per CDR3 protein. In the table there are hundreds of thousands of distinct CDR3 sequences, more than 45% of which are singletons. V lost 3 bases and J lost 11, with 16 bases in between. The germline V gene has CDR1 DFQATT and CDR2 SNEGSKA (reference sequence). The CDR3 loop spans 12 amino acids. The sequenced sample consisted of blood. V usage is TRBV20-1 and J usage is TRBJ2-5; D gene uncertain. This sequence originates from a man aged 25-45 years in good health. CDR3 DNA sequence: TGCAGTGCTAGTGGTGGGCAGTACAAGCAGTACTTC. It encodes CSASGGQYKQYF.